These T cell receptor beta chains were read from a single sample in a study of blood T cell repertoires in COVID-19. Data came from immunoSEQ multiplex PCR; TCRdb stores just in-frame clones and leaves some out. Among 200,000 to 300,000 clones listed, about 85% were seen once. The sample consisted of peripheral blood. The origin of the receptors is a man aged 55-75 years who had recovered from COVID-19. CDR3s include the opening cysteine and the closing phenylalanine or tryptophan. Fields, in order: D gene, V gene, J gene, clone size, CDR3 DNA, CDR3 protein. The D gene is left open where the match is weak. Some rows mark clone size as missing; the rest say once, few, many or name a class of expanded clone.

-	TRBV6-1	TRBJ1-2	-	TGTGCCAGCAGTGAGGACATAATACCTCTATTTAACTATGGCTACACCTTC	CASSEDIIPLFNYGYTF
-	TRBV6-6	TRBJ2-7	once	TGTGCCAGCAGCCAGGACCGGACACGGTCCTACGAGCAGTACTTC	CASSQDRTRSYEQYF
TRBD2	TRBV5-6	TRBJ2-1	-	TGTGCCAGCAGCTTGATGGCTAGCGGGGGGTGGTACAATGAGCAGTTCTTC	CASSLMASGGWYNEQFF
-	TRBV6-2/TRBV6-3	TRBJ2-1	-	TGTGCCAGCAGTCAAGGTGGGCGTAAGGAGTTCTTC	CASSQGGRKEFF
-	TRBV19	TRBJ2-2	-	TGTGCCAGTAGTCCAACGATGGGGCATCTTAGCACCGGGGAGCTGTTTTTT	CASSPTMGHLSTGELFF
TRBD2	TRBV7-3	TRBJ2-5	-	TGTGCCAGCAGCCCCGGGGGGGGAGAGACCCAGTACTTC	CASSPGGGETQYF
-	TRBV27	TRBJ1-1	-	TGTGCCAGCAGTTCCCTACAGGGAACTGAAGCTTTCTTT	CASSSLQGTEAFF
TRBD1	TRBV7-3	TRBJ1-1	-	TGTGCCAGCAGCTTTCGACAGGGTACTGAAGCTTTCTTT	CASSFRQGTEAFF
TRBD1	TRBV11-2	TRBJ2-7	-	TGTGCCAGCAGCTTACTTGACAGGGGCCCCTACGAGCAGTACTTC	CASSLLDRGPYEQYF
-	TRBV5-6	TRBJ1-2	-	TGTGCCAGCAGCTTCGGGGGTACTCACTATGGCTACACCTTC	CASSFGGTHYGYTF
-	TRBV5-1	TRBJ2-4	-	TGCGCCAGCAGCTTGGTGGCGGGACTTGGTGTCGTGCCCAAAAACATTCAGTACTTC	CASSLVAGLGVVPKNIQYF
-	TRBV27	TRBJ2-7	-	TGTGCCAGCAAGGTTGGGGGGTCAGTAACCTACGAGCAGTACTTC	CASKVGGSVTYEQYF
-	TRBV5-4	TRBJ1-2	-	TGTGCCAGCACCGGAGACCTGGCTACTAACTATGGCTACACCTTC	CASTGDLATNYGYTF
-	TRBV27	TRBJ2-5	-	TGTGCCAGTTGCCCCCAGCGGGGCCCTCAAAGGGGGGAGACCCAGTACTTC	CASCPQRGPQRGETQYF
TRBD2	TRBV7-6	TRBJ2-3	-	TGTGCCAGCAGCTTAGGTTCAACTAGCGGGGGGGCAAGACCAGATACGCAGTATTTT	CASSLGSTSGGARPDTQYF
TRBD1	TRBV7-7	TRBJ2-2	-	TGTGCTAGCAGCTTAGCTGGACAGGGAGGCGCCGGGGAGCTGTTTTTT	CASSLAGQGGAGELFF
-	TRBV9	TRBJ1-1	-	TGTGCCAGCAGCGTAGGGGGCGCTTCGGACACTGAAGCTTTCTTT	CASSVGGASDTEAFF
TRBD2	TRBV12-3/TRBV12-4	TRBJ2-7	-	TGTGCCAGCAGTTTTGGGGGGGAACACGAGCAGTACTTC	CASSFGGEHEQYF
-	TRBV19	TRBJ2-5	-	TGTGCCAGTAGTCCCGGACTCTTCCAAGAGACCCAGTACTTC	CASSPGLFQETQYF
-	TRBV29-1	TRBJ1-1	few	TGCAGCGTTGTTTGGGCAGGGGAGACTGAAGCTTTCTTT	CSVVWAGETEAFF
TRBD2	TRBV9	TRBJ2-2	once	TGTGCCAGCAGCGTAGAAAAGACTAGCGGGTTCAGCGACACCGGGGAGCTGTTTTTT	CASSVEKTSGFSDTGELFF
TRBD1	TRBV2	TRBJ2-3	-	TGTGCCAGCAGTTGGGACAGGGTGAAGGGGCAGTATTTT	CASSWDRVKGQYF
TRBD1	TRBV5-1	TRBJ1-2	-	TGCGCCAGCAGCTTGGCCACAGGGGGCAGTGGCTACACCTTC	CASSLATGGSGYTF
-	TRBV12-3/TRBV12-4	TRBJ2-2	-	TGTGCCAGCAACGGACTGAGCACCGGGGAGCTGTTTTTT	CASNGLSTGELFF